These T cell receptor beta chains were read from a single sample in a study of T cells expressing NK-cell markers. After re-calling the 5' RACE reads, TCRdb lists one entry per CDR3 protein, DNA absent. The listing records about 550,000 distinct CDR3 sequences. The sample taken for sequencing was blood T cells: a sorted CD56 or NKG2C T cell subset, CD4+ or CD8+ T cells, or bulk PBMC T cells (not recorded which). Every receptor here comes from a man younger than 35 in good health. Each CDR3 is given with its conserved first and last residue. Each record gives: V gene, J gene, CDR3 protein.

V gene: TRBV11-2
J gene: TRBJ1-6
CDR3 protein: CASSLQGSSYNSPLHF

V gene: TRBV9
J gene: TRBJ2-3
CDR3 protein: CASSVEVPSTQYF

V gene: TRBV28
J gene: TRBJ1-2
CDR3 protein: CASSRTGNGGYTF

V gene: TRBV7-6
J gene: TRBJ1-3
CDR3 protein: CASSSSGGNTIYF

V gene: TRBV28
J gene: TRBJ2-7
CDR3 protein: CASKDIHTYEQYF

V gene: TRBV7-9
J gene: TRBJ2-2
CDR3 protein: CASSRQGSDTGELFF

V gene: TRBV10-3
J gene: TRBJ2-5
CDR3 protein: CAIRGGDGTQETQYF

V gene: TRBV4-2
J gene: TRBJ2-5
CDR3 protein: CASSQDPGGSETQYF

V gene: TRBV20-1
J gene: TRBJ1-4
CDR3 protein: CSARSLGGNEKLFF

V gene: TRBV6-1
J gene: TRBJ2-4
CDR3 protein: CATAWSYIQYF